Each of the 27 T cell receptor beta chains below was sequenced from the same sample in a study of CD8 T cells in Susac syndrome. The RNA, about 0.5 to 1 ug, was put through reverse transcription using random hexamers. TCRdb processed the immunoSEQ multiplex PCR reads anew with MiXCR; each CDR3 protein has one entry. In the table there are under 200,000 distinct CDR3 sequences, about 95% of which are singletons. Sequencing was done on a sample of CD4+ T cells from PBMCs. The receptors originated from a human donor in good health.

This clonotype has more than one count but fewer than ten. The chain carries TRBV4-2 and TRBJ2-7, with 11 bases fitting TRBD2. J gave up 3 bases and V 5 bases, and 3 bases lay outside the gene matches. CDR1 and CDR2 from the germline V gene are LGHNA and YNFKEQ. CDR3 length equals 14 residues. The CDR3 sequence: CASSSTSGGYEQYF. DNA for the CDR3: TGTGCCAGCAGCAGTACTAGCGGGGGCTACGAGCAGTACTTC.

This chain uses TRBV28 with TRBJ1-5, with TRBD1 matching 7 bases. The CDR3 is 14 residues long. V lost 6 bases, J lost 2 bases, and 4 bases stayed unmatched. Germline V gives CDR1 MDHEN, CDR2 SYDVKM. The CDR3 DNA reads as TGTGCCAGCAGGCGACAGGGAGGCAATCAGCCCCAGCATTTT. It specifies CASRRQGGNQPQHF. The complete variable domain, with remaining parts taken from reference TRBV28 and TRBJ1-5, reads DVKVTQSSRYLVKRTGEKVFLECVQDMDHENMFWYRQDPGLGLRLIYFSYDVKMKEKGDIPEGYSVSREKKERFSLILESASTNQTSMYLCASRRQGGNQPQHFGDGTRLSIL.

The chain combines TRBV29-1 with TRBJ1-5; 8 bases are shared with TRBD1. The CDR3 is 14 amino acids. With 6 bases clipped from V and 0 bases from J, the junction kept 4 bases outside the gene matches. Germline CDR1 reads SQVTM; CDR2 reads ANQGSEA. CDR3 residues: CSVGTGFSNQPQHF. The DNA of the CDR3 is TGCAGCGTAGGGACAGGATTTAGCAATCAGCCCCAGCATTTT.

The chain couples TRBV28 to TRBJ2-1; D is possibly TRBD2 (5 bases). Germline V gene sequence: CDR1 MDHEN, CDR2 SYDVKM. The length of the CDR3 is 13 residues. The CDR3 protein is CATAGDTYNEQFF. CDR3 DNA: TGTGCGACCGCCGGGGATACCTACAATGAGCAGTTCTTC.

The chain links TRBV3-1 to TRBJ2-1; D call uncertain. Germline loops: CDR1 LGHDT, CDR2 YNNKEL (reference sequence). The CDR3 runs to 13 residues. With 3 bases removed from V and 5 bases from J, the gap between germline ends came to 8 bases. The CDR3 DNA follows: TGTGCCAGCAGCCAGGTACGAGACAATGAGCAGTTCTTC. Its protein is CASSQVRDNEQFF.

V and J are TRBV20-1 and TRBJ1-1; D gene unclear. The CDR3 runs 13 residues. Germline V gives CDR1 DFQATT, CDR2 SNEGSKA (reference sequence). With 4 bases removed from V and 0 bases from J, the gap between germline ends came to 9 bases. In DNA form, the CDR3 reads TGCAGTGCTAAGGCCTCGGTGAACACTGAAGCTTTCTTT. This encodes CSAKASVNTEAFF.

As regards this clonotype: Relative to the germline gene, one junction end is altered; a read error may explain this. The V and J genes are TRBV12-3 or TRBV12-4 and TRBJ1-1; 7 bases line up with TRBD1. CDR3 size: 14 residues. The CDR3 is CASTLDRLKTEAFF. For the CDR3, the DNA is TGTGCCAGCACCCTGGACAGGTTGAAGACTGAAGCTTTCTTT.

The V gene is TRBV5-1, the J gene TRBJ1-5, with no clear D. Germline V gene data show CDR1 as SGHRS and CDR2 as YFSETQ. The CDR3 spans 15 residues. The V gene lost 0 bases and the J gene lost 4 bases, with 11 bases spanning the gap. CDR3 loop: CASSLGGLWNQPQHF. The CDR3 nucleotides read TGCGCCAGCAGCTTGGGCGGGTTGTGGAATCAGCCCCAGCATTTT.

The V gene is TRBV2, the J gene TRBJ1-1, with TRBD1 as a possible D gene (6 bases). Germline loops: CDR1 SNHLY, CDR2 FYNNEI. This CDR3 is 14 amino acids long. V shed 6 bases and J shed 1 base, with 12 bases lying between them. The CDR3 nucleotides read TGTGCCAGCAGGCTACAGGGAGAGAACACTGAAGCTTTCTTT. Its protein product is CASRLQGENTEAFF.

CDR3 nucleotide sequence: TGTGCCAGCAGCGAGACAGCCCAGGGTACGCAGTATTTT. It translates to CASSETAQGTQYF. This rearrangement joins TRBV2 to TRBJ2-3; a weak D match, TRBD1 (5 bases). The germline V gene encodes CDR1 SNHLY and CDR2 FYNNEI. The V end was cut by 6 bases, the J end by 8 bases, with 15 bases between. The CDR3 consists of 13 residues.

The rearrangement joins TRBV7-9 to TRBJ2-2; 11 bases match TRBD1. Germline V gives CDR1 SEHNR, CDR2 FQNEAQ (reference sequence). CDR3 length: 16 residues. V was pared by 6 bases and J by 3 bases, with 6 bases of the junction left unmatched. In DNA form, the CDR3 reads TGTGCCAGCAGTTCCGGGACAGGGGGTGACACCGGGGAGCTGTTTTTT. Its protein product is CASSSGTGGDTGELFF.

This chain's CDR3 is CSARGTTDTQYF. CDR3 in DNA: TGCAGTGCTAGAGGGACTACAGATACGCAGTATTTT. The V and J genes are TRBV20-1 and TRBJ2-3, with D possibly TRBD2 on 5 matching bases. This CDR3 spans 12 amino acids. Trimming stripped 1 base from V and 3 bases from J, with 5 bases between. The germline gives CDR1 DFQATT, CDR2 SNEGSKA (reference sequence).

The chain has TRBV5-1 and TRBJ2-5; a weak D match, TRBD2 (6 bases). Looked up from germline, CDR1 is SGHRS and CDR2 is YFSETQ. Trimming pared 6 bases from V and 5 bases from J, leaving 17 bases between. The CDR3 spans 14 residues. This chain's CDR3 is CASMGGGGDETQYF. The CDR3 DNA reads TGCGCCAGCATGGGGGGAGGCGGCGATGAGACCCAGTACTTC.

V is TRBV20-1 and J is TRBJ1-1; 7 nucleotides align to TRBD1. In germline, CDR1 is DFQATT, CDR2 SNEGSKA (reference sequence). The junction had 13 bases not matched to a gene; V was cut back by 7 bases and J by 5 bases. The CDR3 extends over 14 amino acids. The CDR3 sequence is CSVVLGGGGTEAFF. The CDR3 region has the DNA TGCAGTGTTGTCTTAGGAGGGGGCGGGACTGAAGCTTTCTTT.

This clonotype was seen only a few times. The genes are TRBV3-1 and TRBJ1-6; 8 bases map to TRBD1. Germline loops: CDR1 LGHDT, CDR2 YNNKEL (reference sequence). The CDR3 is 13 amino acids. V trimming: 6 bases; J trimming: 6 bases; junction bases outside the gene matches: 1. In DNA form, the CDR3 reads TGTGCCAGCAGTGACAGGGGTAATTCACCCCTCCACTTT. This encodes CASSDRGNSPLHF. Together with reference TRBV3-1 and TRBJ1-6, the CDR3 gives the full variable domain: DTAVSQTPKYLVTQMGNDKSIKCEQNLGHDTMYWYKQDSKKFLKIMFSYNNKELIINETVPNRFSPKSPDKAHLNLHINSLELGDSAVYFCASSDRGNSPLHFGNGTRLTVT.

V gene TRBV4-1 combines with J gene TRBJ1-2; D remains ambiguous. This CDR3 comprises 16 residues. Trimming cost V 0 bases and J 3 bases, with 14 bases left between them. Per germline, CDR1 MGHRA and CDR2 YSYEKL. The CDR3 nucleotides are TGCGCCAGCAGCCAAGATAACCCCGCCGGAGACTATGGCTACACCTTC. Its protein product is CASSQDNPAGDYGYTF.

The chain combines TRBV5-1 with TRBJ2-5; TRBD1 aligns across 7 bases. In germline, CDR1 is SGHRS, CDR2 YFSETQ. This CDR3 is built from 15 residues. The ends lost 0 bases at V and 2 bases at J; junction bases unmatched: 4. The CDR3 region has the DNA TGCGCCAGCAGCTTGGAGGGGACAGCGCAAGAGACCCAGTACTTC. This encodes CASSLEGTAQETQYF.

This chain connects TRBV9 to TRBJ2-1, with 10 positions matching TRBD1. The CDR3 runs to 16 residues. The V and J ends lost 3 bases and 5 bases, in that order; junction bases with no gene match: 8. Germline V gene lookup returns CDR1 SGDLS and CDR2 YYNGEE. The CDR3 spells CASSEKGQGLNNEQFF. In nucleotides, the CDR3 is TGTGCCAGCAGCGAGAAGGGACAGGGGCTCAACAATGAGCAGTTCTTC.

The rearrangement joins TRBV28 to TRBJ2-7, with 8 bases matching TRBD1. CDR3 length: 14 residues. J was trimmed by 2 bases and V by 5 bases; bases with no gene match: 5. CDR1 and CDR2 (germline): MDHEN, SYDVKM. The CDR3 bases are TGTGCCAGCAGTCTGACAGGGGCCGCCTACGAGCAGTACTTC. It yields the protein CASSLTGAAYEQYF. The variable domain in full, completed from reference TRBV28 and TRBJ2-7, reads DVKVTQSSRYLVKRTGEKVFLECVQDMDHENMFWYRQDPGLGLRLIYFSYDVKMKEKGDIPEGYSVSREKKERFSLILESASTNQTSMYLCASSLTGAAYEQYFGPGTRLTVT.

The sample holds one count of this clonotype. A read error may produce the germline difference seen at one junction end. V is TRBV2 and J is TRBJ1-1, with D possibly matching TRBD1 (5 bases). Germline V CDR1 and CDR2: SNHLY, FYNNEI. The CDR3 consists of 14 residues. This CDR3 reads CASSDAGGRTEAFF. In nucleotides, the CDR3 is TGTGCCAGCAGTGACGCCGGGGGGAGAACTGAAGCCTTCTTT.

The chain is built from TRBV19 and TRBJ2-3, with 7 bases identical to TRBD1. The trim removed 5 bases at V and 9 bases at J, leaving 8 bases unmatched. The CDR3 is made up of 13 amino acids. Germline-derived CDR1 and CDR2 are LNHDA and SQIVND (reference sequence). As DNA, the CDR3 is TGTGCCAGTAGTCCCCAGACAGGGAACACGCAGTATTTT. The encoded protein is CASSPQTGNTQYF.

The genes are TRBV4-3 and TRBJ1-2; D unclear. CDR3 length equals 14 residues. Germline V lookup: CDR1 LGHNA, CDR2 YSLEER. The germline V and J ends were trimmed by 1 base and 3 bases, with 9 bases remaining between them. The DNA of the CDR3 is TGCGCCAGCAGCCAAGCGGCCGAGTACTATGGCTACACCTTC. This translates into CASSQAAEYYGYTF.

This rearrangement joins TRBV25-1 to TRBJ2-5; the D gene is possibly TRBD2 (7 bases). Deletions cut 3 bases from V and 6 bases from J, with 11 bases between. The length of the CDR3 is 13 residues. Looked up from germline, CDR1 is MGHDK and CDR2 is SYGVNS. CDR3 in amino acids: CASSDRGAQTQYF. The DNA of the CDR3 is TGTGCCAGCAGTGACCGGGGGGCCCAGACCCAGTACTTC.

In nucleotides, the CDR3 is TGCAGCGTTCTGGGACAGGGGGCAGAGAGCTATGGCTACACCTTC. Its protein is CSVLGQGAESYGYTF. The genes are TRBV29-1 and TRBJ1-2, with TRBD1 matching over 12 bases. Germline loops: CDR1 SQVTM, CDR2 ANQGSEA. V shed 5 bases, J shed 4 bases, and the junction held 8 bases outside the gene matches. The CDR3 runs to 15 residues. The entire variable domain, with the rest obtained from reference TRBV29-1 and TRBJ1-2, is as follows: SAVISQKPSRDICQRGTSLTIQCQVDSQVTMMFWYRQQPGQSLTLIATANQGSEATYESGFVIDKFPISRPNLTFSTLTVSNMSPEDSSIYLCSVLGQGAESYGYTFGSGTRLTVV.

In this sample, this clonotype turned up once. V and J are TRBV29-1 and TRBJ2-3; D is unresolved. V shed 5 bases and J shed 2 bases, with 11 bases lying between them. This CDR3 contains 13 residues. Germline loops: CDR1 SQVTM, CDR2 ANQGSEA. CDR3 sequence reads: CSVLNSPTDTQYF. The CDR3 bases are TGCAGCGTTCTAAACAGCCCCACAGATACGCAGTATTTT.

The chain employs TRBV12-3 or TRBV12-4 and TRBJ1-1, with a weak D call TRBD1 (6 bases). The CDR3 length is 16 residues. V lost 6 bases and J lost 1, with 18 bases in between. The CDR3 loop is CASSPEGVPTNTEAFF. For the CDR3, the DNA is TGTGCCAGCAGCCCGGAGGGGGTGCCGACGAACACTGAAGCTTTCTTT.

The V call is TRBV6-2 or TRBV6-3, the J call TRBJ2-1; D possibly corresponds to TRBD1 (6 bases). The CDR3 loop spans 12 amino acids. The V gene lost 7 bases and the J gene lost 8 bases, with 12 bases spanning the gap. CDR1 and CDR2 from the germline V gene are MNHEY and SVGEGT. The CDR3 DNA is TGTGCCAGCAACGCAGGGGACCATGAGCAGTTCTTC. Its translation: CASNAGDHEQFF.